This is a list of T cell receptor beta chains from one sample in a study of glioma-infiltrating T cells. MiXCR was run by TCRdb on the multiplex PCR reads, yielding one entry per CDR3 protein. Found here are roughly 200,000 distinct CDR3 sequences, 30% to 40% of them singletons; the top ten hold 20%. Sequenced: glioma tissue, nonneoplastic brain tissue, or PBMCs (not recorded which). The receptors here all came from a human donor with low-grade glioma or glioblastoma, undergoing nonglioma brain surgery, or in good health (not recorded which). Each CDR3 is given with its conserved first and last residue.

TRBJ2-2	TRBV2	CASRGEVGELFF
TRBJ1-3	TRBV30	CAWGTGISGNTIYF
TRBJ2-3	TRBV6-1	CASNHGALGGTNTQYF
TRBJ2-1	TRBV5-1	CASSFSSGIHNEQFF
TRBJ1-2	TRBV4-2	CASSPTSEGAGVKGYTF
TRBJ2-7	TRBV18	CASSPFPGSEQYF
TRBJ2-1	TRBV10-3	CATLTADNEQFF
TRBJ2-3	TRBV7-8	CASRGADTFGLATDTQYF
TRBJ2-1	TRBV20-1	CSATTREPGPKDEQFF
TRBJ2-5	TRBV18	CASSPGTSGNQETQYF
TRBJ2-7	TRBV10-3	CAISETPYEQYF
TRBJ1-1	TRBV3-1	CASSQIDRKAFF
TRBJ2-7	TRBV3-1	CASSLTSRSHEQYF
TRBJ1-2	TRBV27	CASSYGPLPAFYGYTF
TRBJ1-6	TRBV6-6	CASSYGQGGNSPLHF